This T cell receptor (beta chain) was identified in a study of T cell changes during pregnancy in multiple sclerosis. The V and J ends lost 4 bases and 5 bases, in that order; junction bases with no gene match: 15. Germline CDR1 reads MGHDK; CDR2 reads SYGVNS. CDR3 size: 17 residues. This table comes from immunoSEQ multiplex PCR, and its TCRdb copy is limited to in-frame clones, with some not included. This sample has 45,000 to 65,000 clones; roughly 93% occur once, and the top ten carry about 2.6%. The receptor was isolated from a female donor with multiple sclerosis, enrolled in a pregnancy study. The chain is built from TRBV25-1 and TRBJ2-5, with TRBD1 matching over 8 bases. The source was CD8+ T cells from peripheral blood mononuclear cells, collected in the third trimester of pregnancy. In nucleotides, the CDR3 is TGTGCCAGCAGTGCAACCACAGGGGGACCGTTAGGCGAGACCCAGTACTTC. Amino acids: CASSATTGGPLGETQYF.